Each of the 6 T cell receptor beta chains below was sequenced from the same sample in a study of T cell responses to AZD1222 COVID-19 vaccine. Here immunoSEQ multiplex PCR was the method, and the copy in TCRdb shows in-frame clones only, minus some. The sample lists about 100,000 clones, about 85% occurring once. Sample: peripheral blood, taken 28 days after the second AZD1222 dose. Source of these receptors: an adult who received the AZD1222 COVID-19 vaccine.

The chain employs TRBV27 and TRBJ1-3; unclear D gene. The CDR3 has 14 residues. The V end was cut by 5 bases, the J end by 1 base, with 9 bases between. Germline assignment: CDR1 MNHEY and CDR2 SMNVEV (reference sequence). DNA of the CDR3: TGTGCCAGCAGTCCCGCGAAGTCTGGAAACACCATATATTTT. Translation: CASSPAKSGNTIYF.

The V and J genes are TRBV30 and TRBJ1-1, with a weak D call TRBD1 (5 bases). Germline loops: CDR1 GTSNPN, CDR2 SVGIG (reference sequence). The CDR3 length is 13 residues. The V end was cut by 2 bases, the J end by 1 base, with 8 bases between. This chain's CDR3 is CAWSLGQNTEAFF. DNA for the CDR3: TGTGCCTGGAGTCTAGGACAGAACACTGAAGCTTTCTTT.

This clone was detected once. This chain links TRBV9 with TRBJ1-2; 9 nucleotides line up with TRBD1. The CDR3 is 16 residues long. J was trimmed by 8 bases and V by 4 bases; bases with no gene match: 15. CDR1 SGDLS and CDR2 YYNGEE come from the germline V gene. Here the CDR3 reads CASSPDPGTGINGYTF. The CDR3, as DNA: TGTGCCAGCAGCCCCGACCCCGGGACAGGGATCAACGGCTACACCTTC. Filled out from reference TRBV9 and TRBJ1-2, the complete variable domain reads DSGVTQTPKHLITATGQRVTLRCSPRSGDLSVYWYQQSLDQGLQFLIQYYNGEERAKGNILERFSAQQFPDLHSELNLSSLELGDSALYFCASSPDPGTGINGYTFGSGTRLTVV.

The genes are TRBV7-9 and TRBJ1-1, with TRBD1 matching over 7 bases. Unmatched junction bases numbered 9, after V lost 5 bases and J lost 6 bases. The CDR3 covers 14 residues. CDR1 and CDR2 (germline): SEHNR, FQNEAQ (reference sequence). CDR3: CASSPLRGDAEAFF. The CDR3 bases are TGTGCCAGCAGCCCCCTCAGGGGGGACGCTGAAGCTTTCTTT.

This clone has a single count. The chain uses TRBV11-3 and TRBJ2-1; D remains unclear. This CDR3 region has 13 residues. The germline CDR1 and CDR2 sequences are SGHNT and YENEEA. V lost 3 bases to trimming and J lost 10 bases, with 13 bases between them. The CDR3 bases are TGTGCCAGCAGCTTGCCGACCATGGCCGAGCAGTTCTTC. This codes for CASSLPTMAEQFF.

This sequence joins TRBV7-9 and TRBJ2-5; 10 positions agree with TRBD1. Trimming at V came to 5 bases and at J to 5 bases, leaving 8 bases not matched to a gene. Germline assignment: CDR1 SEHNR and CDR2 FQNEAQ (reference sequence). The CDR3 loop spans 15 amino acids. The CDR3 loop reads CASSPGQGQAETQYF. The CDR3 coding sequence is TGTGCCAGCAGCCCGGGACAGGGGCAAGCGGAGACCCAGTACTTC.